This T cell receptor beta chain was identified in a study of breast tumors, draining lymph nodes, adjacent tissues. The lymph nodes were axillary draining lymph nodes from breast cancer patients. The CDR3 contains 16 residues. The junction had 10 bases not matched to a gene; V was cut back by 4 bases and J by 6 bases. Germline assignment: CDR1 SGHRS and CDR2 YFSETQ. This clonotype was counted ten times or more. TCRdb passed the multiplex PCR reads through MiXCR, listing each CDR3 protein once. This table holds approximately 180,000 distinct CDR3 sequences, about 30% found once. The receptor comes from a female donor with breast cancer. Some clones in this sample may be carry-over from other donors' samples. V gene TRBV5-1 combines with J gene TRBJ1-2; 12 bases are shared with TRBD1. Sequenced sample: axillary lymph node tissue. As DNA, the CDR3 is TGCGCCAGCAGCAGCGGGACAGGGGGCGAAGGGCATGGCTACACCTTC. Amino acids: CASSSGTGGEGHGYTF.